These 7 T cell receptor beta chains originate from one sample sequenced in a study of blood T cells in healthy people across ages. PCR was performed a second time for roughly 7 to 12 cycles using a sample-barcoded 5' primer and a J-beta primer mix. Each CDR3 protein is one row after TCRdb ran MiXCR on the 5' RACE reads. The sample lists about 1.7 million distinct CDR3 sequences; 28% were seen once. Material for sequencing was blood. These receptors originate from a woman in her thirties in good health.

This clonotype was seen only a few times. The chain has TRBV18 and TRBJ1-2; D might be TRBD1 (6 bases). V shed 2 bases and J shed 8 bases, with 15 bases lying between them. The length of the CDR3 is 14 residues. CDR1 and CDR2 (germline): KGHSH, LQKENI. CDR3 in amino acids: CASSPGGSRRGYTF. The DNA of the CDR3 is TGTGCCAGCTCACCAGGGGGCTCACGAAGAGGCTACACCTTC.

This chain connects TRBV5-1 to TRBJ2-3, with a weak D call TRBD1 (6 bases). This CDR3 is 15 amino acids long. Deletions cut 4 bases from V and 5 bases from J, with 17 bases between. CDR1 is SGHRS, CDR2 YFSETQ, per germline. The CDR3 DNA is TGCGCCAGCAGCAACACGGTCCCGGGACAAGATACGCAGTATTTT. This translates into CASSNTVPGQDTQYF.

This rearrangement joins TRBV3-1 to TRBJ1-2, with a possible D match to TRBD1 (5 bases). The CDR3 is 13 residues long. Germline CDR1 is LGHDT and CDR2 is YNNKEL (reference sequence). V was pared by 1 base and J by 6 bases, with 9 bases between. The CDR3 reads CASSQVGTDGYTF. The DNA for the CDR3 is TGTGCCAGCAGCCAAGTCGGGACCGATGGCTACACCTTC. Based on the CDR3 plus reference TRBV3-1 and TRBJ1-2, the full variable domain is DTAVSQTPKYLVTQMGNDKSIKCEQNLGHDTMYWYKQDSKKFLKIMFSYNNKELIINETVPNRFSPKSPDKAHLNLHINSLELGDSAVYFCASSQVGTDGYTFGSGTRLTVV.

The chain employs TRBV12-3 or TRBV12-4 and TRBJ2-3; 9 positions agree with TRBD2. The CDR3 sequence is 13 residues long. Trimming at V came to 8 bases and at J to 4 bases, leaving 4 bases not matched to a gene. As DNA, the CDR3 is TGTGCCAGCGCCAAGCGGGGGGCAGATACGCAGTATTTT. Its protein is CASAKRGADTQYF.

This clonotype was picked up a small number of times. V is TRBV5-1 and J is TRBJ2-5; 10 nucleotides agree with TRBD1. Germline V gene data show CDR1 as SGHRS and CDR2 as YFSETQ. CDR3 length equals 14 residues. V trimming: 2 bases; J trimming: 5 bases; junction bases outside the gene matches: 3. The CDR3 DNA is TGCGCCAGCAGCTTCGGACAGGGGGTTGAGACCCAGTACTTC. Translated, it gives CASSFGQGVETQYF.

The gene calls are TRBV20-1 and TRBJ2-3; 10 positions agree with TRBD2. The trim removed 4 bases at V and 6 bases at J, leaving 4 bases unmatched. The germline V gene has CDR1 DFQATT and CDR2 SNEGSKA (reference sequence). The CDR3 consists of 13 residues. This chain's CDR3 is CSAKLAGSDTQYF. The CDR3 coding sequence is TGCAGTGCTAAACTAGCGGGATCCGATACGCAGTATTTT.

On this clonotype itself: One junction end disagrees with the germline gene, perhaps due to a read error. The CDR3 DNA reads TGTGCCACCTTAGGGACGGTGAAAACTGAAGCTTTCTTT. Protein: CATLGTVKTEAFF. The V call is TRBV10-3, the J call TRBJ1-1; tentatively, D is TRBD1 (5 bases). The CDR3 has 13 amino acids. Germline V CDR1 and CDR2: ENHRY, SYGVKD.